The 19 T cell receptor beta chains presented below share a single source sample, sequenced in a study of T cell repertoires in cytomegalovirus infection. TCRdb reprocessed the reads with MiXCR, giving one entry per CDR3 protein. Of 150,000 to 200,000 distinct CDR3 sequences in the sample, 7.5% to 10% were seen once. The sequenced material came from PBMCs. These TCRs come from a human donor in good health (CMV status not recorded). Some clones in this sample may be carry-over from other donors' samples.

This clonotype was seen ten or more times. The CDR3 DNA follows: TGTGCCAGCAGTCACGCCTCATTCCCAGAACTAGCGGGAGTCTACGAGCAGTACTTC. The encoded protein is CASSHASFPELAGVYEQYF. The chain uses TRBV7-2 and TRBJ2-7; 11 bases line up with TRBD2. Trimming removed 6 bases from V and 3 bases from J; junction bases left unmatched: 19. CDR3 length equals 19 residues. CDR1 and CDR2 (germline): SGHTA, FQGNSA.

This clonotype was counted ten times or more. V usage is TRBV12-3 or TRBV12-4 and J usage is TRBJ2-1, with 7 bases matching TRBD1. This CDR3 region has 13 residues. With V trimmed by 5 bases and J by 8 bases, 6 bases remained unmatched. The CDR3 bases are TGTGCCAGCAGTCCCTACAGGGGCGATGAGCAGTTCTTC. The encoded protein is CASSPYRGDEQFF.

There are a few counts of this clonotype. The chain recombines TRBV12-3 or TRBV12-4 with TRBJ2-1; D may be TRBD2 (6 bases). Trimming removed 5 bases from V and 7 bases from J, with 30 bases in between. The CDR3 has 19 amino acids. The CDR3 is CASSPPSGQAQYRGNEQFF. CDR3 DNA sequence: TGTGCCAGCAGTCCCCCCTCTGGCCAGGCCCAGTACCGGGGGAATGAGCAGTTCTTC.

This clonotype was picked up a small number of times. V gene TRBV25-1 combines with J gene TRBJ2-7, with D perhaps TRBD2 (5 bases). V lost 6 bases, J lost 5 bases, and 14 bases lay in between. The CDR3 runs to 13 residues. Germline CDR1 reads MGHDK; CDR2 reads SYGVNS. The CDR3 region has the DNA TGTGCCAGCAGCGGGAAGTTTCGAAACGAGCAGTACTTC. It encodes CASSGKFRNEQYF.

The chain has TRBV6-1 and TRBJ2-5; maybe TRBD2 (5 bases). CDR3 size: 14 residues. CDR1 and CDR2 (germline): MNHNS, SASEGT. Between the trimmed V and J ends, which lost 6 bases and 7 bases, there was a span of 18 bases. The CDR3 nucleotides read TGTGCCAGCAGGAAGGGATCTCGCGAGGGGACCCAGTACTTC. Its translation: CASRKGSREGTQYF.

The chain couples TRBV28 to TRBJ2-7; 8 bases align to TRBD1. Germline CDR1 reads MDHEN; CDR2 reads SYDVKM. The CDR3 contains 11 residues. J lost 6 bases, V lost 9 bases, and 4 bases had no gene match. The DNA for the CDR3 is TGTGCCAGTCAGGGGGCTCGCGAGCAGTACTTC. Its protein is CASQGAREQYF.

In its sample, this clonotype was seen many times. The chain employs TRBV6-2 or TRBV6-3 and TRBJ1-3, with D uncertain. This CDR3 is built from 15 residues. The ends were cut back, 2 bases at V and 6 bases at J, with 14 bases in the middle. Germline lookup yields CDR1 MNHEY and CDR2 SVGEGT. CDR3 in amino acids: CASSYGPDNLNTIYF. The CDR3 DNA reads as TGTGCCAGCAGTTACGGACCGGATAACCTAAACACCATATATTTT.

This clonotype was found many times. The V call is TRBV6-2 or TRBV6-3, the J call TRBJ1-1; D unresolved. The CDR3 spans 14 residues. Germline V lookup: CDR1 MNHEY, CDR2 SVGEGT. V shed 6 bases and J shed 2 bases, with 13 bases lying between them. The CDR3 DNA is TGTGCCAGCAGCCTAAGCCGGGCCAACACTGAAGCTTTCTTT. This translates into CASSLSRANTEAFF.

V is TRBV7-9 and J is TRBJ2-1; D not resolved. Germline CDR1 and CDR2: SEHNR and FQNEAQ (reference sequence). Trimming pared 2 bases from V and 10 bases from J, leaving 12 bases between. This CDR3 is built from 13 residues. The CDR3 loop is CASSLYHPREQFF. The CDR3 DNA is TGTGCCAGCAGCTTATATCACCCGCGAGAGCAGTTCTTC.

This clonotype showed up many times. The chain uses TRBV7-2 and TRBJ2-5; 9 bases line up with TRBD2. The J segment lost 1 base and the V segment lost 3 bases, leaving 3 bases of the junction unmatched. CDR1 and CDR2 (germline): SGHTA, FQGNSA. This CDR3 spans 15 amino acids. The CDR3 DNA reads as TGTGCCAGCAGCTTGACTAGCGGATCCCAAGAGACCCAGTACTTC. This translates into CASSLTSGSQETQYF. The full variable domain, its missing parts supplied by reference TRBV7-2 and TRBJ2-5, is GAGVSQSPSNKVTEKGKDVELRCDPISGHTALYWYRQSLGQGLEFLIYFQGNSAPDKSGLPSDRFSAERTGGSVSTLTIQRTQQEDSAVYLCASSLTSGSQETQYFGPGTRLLVL.

This clonotype was seen repeatedly, ten times or more. V usage is TRBV7-2 and J usage is TRBJ2-3; 9 positions match TRBD2. In germline, CDR1 is SGHTA, CDR2 FQGNSA. The CDR3 contains 16 residues. Trimming took 5 bases from V and 4 from J; bases not matched to a gene: 10. The CDR3 DNA sequence: TGTGCCAGCAGCCGGTGGGCAGCGGGAGGCTCAGATACGCAGTATTTT. Protein product: CASSRWAAGGSDTQYF.

The chain carries TRBV20-1 and TRBJ2-4; 9 bases line up with TRBD1. Losses at the gene ends were 0 bases for V and 2 bases for J; bases not matched to a gene: 2. The V gene's germline CDR1 is DFQATT and CDR2 SNEGSKA (reference sequence). This CDR3 region has 15 residues. CDR3 nucleotide sequence: TGCAGTGCTAGAGATGGGACAGGGTCCAAAAACATTCAGTACTTC. This sequence encodes CSARDGTGSKNIQYF.

This clonotype came up many times. The chain is built from TRBV7-8 and TRBJ2-3; TRBD1 is a possible D gene (6 bases). Germline loops: CDR1 SGHVS, CDR2 FQNEAQ. Trimming took 1 base from V and 10 from J, leaving 15 bases between them. The CDR3 contains 14 residues. The CDR3 sequence is CASSLDTGNEAQYF. In DNA, the CDR3 is TGTGCCAGCAGCTTAGATACAGGGAATGAGGCGCAGTATTTT.

This clonotype was seen a handful of times. The gene calls are TRBV18 and TRBJ2-7; D remains ambiguous. The germline gives CDR1 KGHSH, CDR2 LQKENI. The CDR3 loop spans 15 amino acids. Trimming stripped 3 bases from V and 4 bases from J, with 16 bases between. CDR3 bases: TGTGCCAGCTCACCGCGCCCTCTTAAAGGGTACGAGCAGTACTTC. Protein: CASSPRPLKGYEQYF.

This clonotype has a handful of counts. The CDR3 DNA sequence: TGTGCCACCAGCAGAGGGGATGGGGAGACCCAGTACTTC. Amino acids: CATSRGDGETQYF. V and J are TRBV15 and TRBJ2-5; D not certain. The germline V and J ends were trimmed by 1 base and 5 bases, with 8 bases remaining between them. The CDR3 totals 13 residues. The germline gives CDR1 LNHNV, CDR2 YYDKDF (reference sequence). The full variable domain, completed using reference TRBV15 and TRBJ2-5, is DAMVIQNPRYQVTQFGKPVTLSCSQTLNHNVMYWYQQKSSQAPKLLFHYYDKDFNNEADTPDNFQSRRPNTSFCFLDIRSPGLGDTAMYLCATSRGDGETQYFGPGTRLLVL.

The chain recombines TRBV7-2 with TRBJ2-5; 10 bases fit TRBD2. Germline V CDR1 and CDR2: SGHTA, FQGNSA. CDR3 size: 20 residues. Unmatched junction bases numbered 23, after V lost 5 bases and J lost 5 bases. DNA of the CDR3: TGTGCCAGCAGCCTCCGTGGGTACAGTTTAGCGGGAGGTGCGAGGGAGACCCAGTACTTC. Translated, it gives CASSLRGYSLAGGARETQYF.

V and J are TRBV20-1 and TRBJ2-3; TRBD2 aligns across 7 bases. The CDR3 contains 12 residues. Germline CDR1 and CDR2: DFQATT and SNEGSKA (reference sequence). V lost 0 bases to trimming and J lost 11 bases; unmatched junction nucleotides: 5. DNA for the CDR3: TGCAGTGCTAGAGATGGGAGGGGTAAGCAGTATTTT. The encoded protein is CSARDGRGKQYF.

The V call is TRBV28, the J call TRBJ2-7; D is possibly TRBD2 (5 bases). Germline V gives CDR1 MDHEN, CDR2 SYDVKM. The CDR3 loop spans 12 amino acids. Trimming left V 5 bases short and J 3 bases short, with 8 bases between. DNA for the CDR3: TGTGCCAGCAGTACGGGGTTCTACGAGCAGTACTTC. The encoded protein is CASSTGFYEQYF.

The chain couples TRBV2 to TRBJ1-1, with no clear D. Germline-derived CDR1 and CDR2 are SNHLY and FYNNEI. The CDR3 has 14 residues. Trimming shortened V by 4 bases and J by 1 base, and 10 bases separated the two germline ends. CDR3 nucleotide sequence: TGTGCCAGCAGTGTGAACGGCGCGAACACTGAAGCTTTCTTT. Translated, it gives CASSVNGANTEAFF.